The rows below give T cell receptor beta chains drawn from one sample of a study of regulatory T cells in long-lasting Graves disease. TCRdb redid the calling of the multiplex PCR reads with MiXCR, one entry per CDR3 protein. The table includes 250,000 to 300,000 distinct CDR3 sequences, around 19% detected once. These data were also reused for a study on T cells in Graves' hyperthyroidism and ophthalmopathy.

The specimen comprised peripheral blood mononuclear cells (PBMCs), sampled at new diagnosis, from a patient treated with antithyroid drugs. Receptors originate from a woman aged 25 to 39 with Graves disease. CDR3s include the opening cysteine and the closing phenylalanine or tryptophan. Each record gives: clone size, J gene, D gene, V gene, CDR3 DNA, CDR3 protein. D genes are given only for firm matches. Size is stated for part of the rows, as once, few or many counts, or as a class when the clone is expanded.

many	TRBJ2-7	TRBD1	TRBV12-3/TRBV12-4	TGTGCCAGCAGTTTAGGTGACAGGGATCCCGAGCAGTACTTC	CASSLGDRDPEQYF
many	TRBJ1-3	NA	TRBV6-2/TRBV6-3	TGTGCCAGCAGACCCGGAGGGTCCGGAAACACCATATATTTT	CASRPGGSGNTIYF
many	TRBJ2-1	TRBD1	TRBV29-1	TGCAGCGTTGGTAGGACAGGGCTAGTGGATGAGCAGTTCTTC	CSVGRTGLVDEQFF
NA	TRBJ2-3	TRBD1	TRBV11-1	TGTGCCAGCAGTTTACTCCCGGGACAGGGGGCCTATTTT	CASSLLPGQGAYF
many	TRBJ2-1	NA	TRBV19	TGTGCCAGTAGTAACAACCCGGGACATCAAATATACAATGAGCAGTTCTTC	CASSNNPGHQIYNEQFF
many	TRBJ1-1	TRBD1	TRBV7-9	TGTGCCAGCAGCTCCCGGGGGCAGGGGGCTTACACTGAAGCTTTCTTT	CASSSRGQGAYTEAFF
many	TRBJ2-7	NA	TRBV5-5	TGTGCCAGCAGCTTTGGGGTCGACGAGCAGTACTTC	CASSFGVDEQYF
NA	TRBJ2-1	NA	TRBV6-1	TGTGCCAGCAGTGGGGGGGCCGTAAATGAGCAGTTCTTC	CASSGGAVNEQFF
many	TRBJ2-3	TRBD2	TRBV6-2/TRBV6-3	TGTGCCAGCAAGGAGACTAGCGGGGGCTACACAGATACGCAGTATTTT	CASKETSGGYTDTQYF
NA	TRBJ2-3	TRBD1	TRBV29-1	TGCAGCGCCGAGACAGGGGCCACAGATACGCAGTATTTT	CSAETGATDTQYF
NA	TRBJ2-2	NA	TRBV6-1	TGTGCCAGCAGTGAAGCGCTTACCGGGGAGCAGTTTTTT	CASSEALTGEQFF
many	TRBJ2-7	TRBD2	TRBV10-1	TGCGCCAGCAGTGGACTAGCGGGGGGATTTCTACCGTCCTACGAGCAGTACTTC	CASSGLAGGFLPSYEQYF
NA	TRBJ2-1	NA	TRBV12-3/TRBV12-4	TGTGCCAGCAACTCAGGCTACAATGAGCAGTTCTTC	CASNSGYNEQFF
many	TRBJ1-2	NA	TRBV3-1	TGTGCCAGCAGCCAAGTTGGGTCAGATTACACCTTC	CASSQVGSDYTF
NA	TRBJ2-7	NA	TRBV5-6	TGTGTCAGCAGGAGGGGGACGGACGAGTACGAGCAGTACTTC	CVSRRGTDEYEQYF
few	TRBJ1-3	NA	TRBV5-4	TGTGCCAGCAGCCCGGGCTTTGGAAACACCATATATTTT	CASSPGFGNTIYF
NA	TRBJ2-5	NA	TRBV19	TGTGCCAGTAGTATCGGGCGGGTTGGCCAAGAGACCCAGTACTTC	CASSIGRVGQETQYF
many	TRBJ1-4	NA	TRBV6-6	TGTGCCAGCAGTTACTCGTCGGGGGCTATGGATGAAAAACTGTTTTTT	CASSYSSGAMDEKLFF
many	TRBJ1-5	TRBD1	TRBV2	TGTGCCAGCACCGCTCCAACAGGGGGCCATAGCAATCAGCCCCAGCATTTT	CASTAPTGGHSNQPQHF
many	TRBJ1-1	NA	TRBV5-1	TGCGCCAGCAGCATTTCGTCGGGACGTATTAACACTGAAGCTTTCTTT	CASSISSGRINTEAFF
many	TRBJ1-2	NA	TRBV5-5	TGTGCCAGCAGCTTGGTAGGGGTTGGCTACACCTTC	CASSLVGVGYTF
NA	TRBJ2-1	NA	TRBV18	TGTGCCAGCTCACCCCCAAATAGCGGTTACAATGAGCAGTTCTTC	CASSPPNSGYNEQFF
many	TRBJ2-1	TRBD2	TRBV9	TGTGCCAGCAGCGTATCCACTAGCGGGGTTCGCGAGCAGTTCTTC	CASSVSTSGVREQFF